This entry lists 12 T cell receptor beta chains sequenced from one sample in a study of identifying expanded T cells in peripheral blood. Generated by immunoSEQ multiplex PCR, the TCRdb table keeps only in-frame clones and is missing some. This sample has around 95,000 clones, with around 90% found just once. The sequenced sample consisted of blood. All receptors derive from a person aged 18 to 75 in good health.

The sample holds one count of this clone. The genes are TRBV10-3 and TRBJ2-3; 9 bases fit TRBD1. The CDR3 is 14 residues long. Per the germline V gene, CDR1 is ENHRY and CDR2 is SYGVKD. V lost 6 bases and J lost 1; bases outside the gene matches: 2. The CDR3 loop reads CAISRDRGTDTQYF. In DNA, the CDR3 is TGTGCCATCAGCCGGGACAGGGGCACAGATACGCAGTATTTT.

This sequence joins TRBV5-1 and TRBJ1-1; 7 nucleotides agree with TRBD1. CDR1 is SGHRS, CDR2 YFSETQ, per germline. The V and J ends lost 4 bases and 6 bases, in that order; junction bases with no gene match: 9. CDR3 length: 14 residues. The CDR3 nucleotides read TGCGCCAGCAGCAACTCAGGGGGGACCCCTGAAGCTTTCTTT. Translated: CASSNSGGTPEAFF.

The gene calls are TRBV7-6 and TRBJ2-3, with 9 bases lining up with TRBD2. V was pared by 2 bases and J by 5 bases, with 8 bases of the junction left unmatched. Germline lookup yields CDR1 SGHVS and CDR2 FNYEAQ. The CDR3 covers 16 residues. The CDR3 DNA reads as TGTGCCAGCAGCTTATTTGGCGGGGGGGAAAAAGATACGCAGTATTTT. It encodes CASSLFGGGEKDTQYF. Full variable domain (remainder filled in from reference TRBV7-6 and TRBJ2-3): GAGVSQSPRYKVTKRGQDVALRCDPISGHVSLYWYRQALGQGPEFLTYFNYEAQQDKSGLPNDRFSAERPEGSISTLTIQRTEQRDSAMYRCASSLFGGGEKDTQYFGPGTRLTVL.

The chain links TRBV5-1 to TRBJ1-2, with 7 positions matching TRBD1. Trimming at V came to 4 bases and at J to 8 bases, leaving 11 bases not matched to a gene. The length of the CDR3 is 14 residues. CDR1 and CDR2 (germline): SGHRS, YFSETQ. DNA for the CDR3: TGCGCCAGCAGCCAGAGACAGGGACTTGGGGGCTACACCTTC. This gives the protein CASSQRQGLGGYTF.

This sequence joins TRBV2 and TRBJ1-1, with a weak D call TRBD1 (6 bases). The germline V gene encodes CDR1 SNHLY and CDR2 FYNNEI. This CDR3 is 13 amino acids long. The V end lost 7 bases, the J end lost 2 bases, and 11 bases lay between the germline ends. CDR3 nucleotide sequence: TGTGCCAGCAACAGGGATTTTAACACTGAAGCTTTCTTT. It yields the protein CASNRDFNTEAFF.

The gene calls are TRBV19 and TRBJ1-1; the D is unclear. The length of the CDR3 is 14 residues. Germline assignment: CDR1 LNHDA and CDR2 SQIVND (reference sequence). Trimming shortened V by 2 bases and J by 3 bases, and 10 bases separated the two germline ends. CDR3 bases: TGTGCCAGTAGTATAAGGTCCAGCGACACTGAAGCTTTCTTT. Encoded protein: CASSIRSSDTEAFF.

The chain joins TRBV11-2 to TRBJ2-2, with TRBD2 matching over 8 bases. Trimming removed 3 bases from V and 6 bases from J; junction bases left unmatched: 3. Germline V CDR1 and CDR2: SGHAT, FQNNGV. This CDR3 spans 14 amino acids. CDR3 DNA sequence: TGTGCCAGCAGCTTGGGACTAGTCGCCGGGGAGCTGTTTTTT. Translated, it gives CASSLGLVAGELFF.

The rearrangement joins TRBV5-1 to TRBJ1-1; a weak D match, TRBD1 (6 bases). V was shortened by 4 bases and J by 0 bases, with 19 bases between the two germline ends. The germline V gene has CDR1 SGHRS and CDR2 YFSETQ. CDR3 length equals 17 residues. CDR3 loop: CASSPMARGRMNTEAFF. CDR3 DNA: TGCGCCAGCAGCCCGATGGCGCGGGGGCGTATGAACACTGAAGCTTTCTTT.

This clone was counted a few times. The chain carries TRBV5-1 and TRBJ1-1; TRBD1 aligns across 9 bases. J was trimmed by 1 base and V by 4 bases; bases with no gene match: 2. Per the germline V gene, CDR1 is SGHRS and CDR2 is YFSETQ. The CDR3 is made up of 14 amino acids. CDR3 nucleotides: TGCGCCAGCAGCAGGGACAGGGCGAACACTGAAGCTTTCTTT. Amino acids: CASSRDRANTEAFF.

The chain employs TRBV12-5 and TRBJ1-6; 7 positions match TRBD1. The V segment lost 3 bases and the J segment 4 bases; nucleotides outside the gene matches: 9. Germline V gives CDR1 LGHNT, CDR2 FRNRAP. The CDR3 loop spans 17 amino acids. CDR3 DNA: TGTGCTAGTGGTTTCAACACAGGGGCGGCGTATAATTCACCCCTCCACTTT. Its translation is CASGFNTGAAYNSPLHF.

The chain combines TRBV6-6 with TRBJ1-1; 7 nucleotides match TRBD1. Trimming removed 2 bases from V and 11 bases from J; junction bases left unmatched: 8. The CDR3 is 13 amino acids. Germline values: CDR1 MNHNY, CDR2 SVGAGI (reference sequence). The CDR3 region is CASSYGTASRAFF. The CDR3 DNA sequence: TGTGCCAGCAGTTACGGGACAGCCTCGAGGGCTTTCTTT.

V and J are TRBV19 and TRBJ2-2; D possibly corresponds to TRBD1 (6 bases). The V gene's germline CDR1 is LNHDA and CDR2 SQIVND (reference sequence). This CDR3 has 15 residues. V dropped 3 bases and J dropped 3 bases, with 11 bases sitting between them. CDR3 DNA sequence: TGTGCCAGTAGTATCACAGGGCGATACACCGGGGAGCTGTTTTTT. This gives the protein CASSITGRYTGELFF.